Ten or more counts support the clone carrying this TCR beta chain. Its antigen is currently unknown. The data were taken from a study of T-cell memory formation after mild COVID-19. Study results and caveats: Largely, contracting CD4+ clones fell within CM and EM, and contracting CD8+ clones within EMRA.

Germline loops: CDR1 MGHRA, CDR2 YSYEKL. The germline V and J ends were trimmed by 4 bases and 1 base, with 7 bases remaining between them. This CDR3 spans 13 amino acids. Constant-segment-primed 5'RACE gave TCR alpha and TCR beta cDNA libraries with sample barcodes and UMIs. TCRdb fed the 5' RACE reads into MiXCR, producing one record per CDR3 protein. The sample yields approximately 250,000 distinct CDR3 sequences, roughly 15% seen once. The sample consisted of PBMCs or a T cell subset sorted from them (not recorded which). This receptor was taken from an adult woman who had mild COVID-19 (a few samples of this study predate the infection). Cell type and time point are not known. The chain joins TRBV4-1 to TRBJ1-1; D gene ambiguous. The CDR3 loop reads CASSRDWNTEAFF. The CDR3 DNA reads as TGCGCCAGCAGCCGGGATTGGAACACTGAAGCTTTCTTT.